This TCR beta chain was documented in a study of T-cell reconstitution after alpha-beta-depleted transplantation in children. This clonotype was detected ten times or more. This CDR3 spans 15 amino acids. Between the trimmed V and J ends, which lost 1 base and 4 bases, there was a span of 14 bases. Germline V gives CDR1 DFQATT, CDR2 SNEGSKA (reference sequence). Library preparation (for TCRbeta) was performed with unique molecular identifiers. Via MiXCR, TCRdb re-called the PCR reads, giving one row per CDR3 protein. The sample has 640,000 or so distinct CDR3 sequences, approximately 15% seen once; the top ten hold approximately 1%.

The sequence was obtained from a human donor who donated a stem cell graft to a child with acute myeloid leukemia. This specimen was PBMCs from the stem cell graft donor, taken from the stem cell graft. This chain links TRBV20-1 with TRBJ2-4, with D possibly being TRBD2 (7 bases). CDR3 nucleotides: TGCAGTGCTAGAGGGGGGGGGACACTAAAAAACATTCAGTACTTC. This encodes CSARGGGTLKNIQYF.